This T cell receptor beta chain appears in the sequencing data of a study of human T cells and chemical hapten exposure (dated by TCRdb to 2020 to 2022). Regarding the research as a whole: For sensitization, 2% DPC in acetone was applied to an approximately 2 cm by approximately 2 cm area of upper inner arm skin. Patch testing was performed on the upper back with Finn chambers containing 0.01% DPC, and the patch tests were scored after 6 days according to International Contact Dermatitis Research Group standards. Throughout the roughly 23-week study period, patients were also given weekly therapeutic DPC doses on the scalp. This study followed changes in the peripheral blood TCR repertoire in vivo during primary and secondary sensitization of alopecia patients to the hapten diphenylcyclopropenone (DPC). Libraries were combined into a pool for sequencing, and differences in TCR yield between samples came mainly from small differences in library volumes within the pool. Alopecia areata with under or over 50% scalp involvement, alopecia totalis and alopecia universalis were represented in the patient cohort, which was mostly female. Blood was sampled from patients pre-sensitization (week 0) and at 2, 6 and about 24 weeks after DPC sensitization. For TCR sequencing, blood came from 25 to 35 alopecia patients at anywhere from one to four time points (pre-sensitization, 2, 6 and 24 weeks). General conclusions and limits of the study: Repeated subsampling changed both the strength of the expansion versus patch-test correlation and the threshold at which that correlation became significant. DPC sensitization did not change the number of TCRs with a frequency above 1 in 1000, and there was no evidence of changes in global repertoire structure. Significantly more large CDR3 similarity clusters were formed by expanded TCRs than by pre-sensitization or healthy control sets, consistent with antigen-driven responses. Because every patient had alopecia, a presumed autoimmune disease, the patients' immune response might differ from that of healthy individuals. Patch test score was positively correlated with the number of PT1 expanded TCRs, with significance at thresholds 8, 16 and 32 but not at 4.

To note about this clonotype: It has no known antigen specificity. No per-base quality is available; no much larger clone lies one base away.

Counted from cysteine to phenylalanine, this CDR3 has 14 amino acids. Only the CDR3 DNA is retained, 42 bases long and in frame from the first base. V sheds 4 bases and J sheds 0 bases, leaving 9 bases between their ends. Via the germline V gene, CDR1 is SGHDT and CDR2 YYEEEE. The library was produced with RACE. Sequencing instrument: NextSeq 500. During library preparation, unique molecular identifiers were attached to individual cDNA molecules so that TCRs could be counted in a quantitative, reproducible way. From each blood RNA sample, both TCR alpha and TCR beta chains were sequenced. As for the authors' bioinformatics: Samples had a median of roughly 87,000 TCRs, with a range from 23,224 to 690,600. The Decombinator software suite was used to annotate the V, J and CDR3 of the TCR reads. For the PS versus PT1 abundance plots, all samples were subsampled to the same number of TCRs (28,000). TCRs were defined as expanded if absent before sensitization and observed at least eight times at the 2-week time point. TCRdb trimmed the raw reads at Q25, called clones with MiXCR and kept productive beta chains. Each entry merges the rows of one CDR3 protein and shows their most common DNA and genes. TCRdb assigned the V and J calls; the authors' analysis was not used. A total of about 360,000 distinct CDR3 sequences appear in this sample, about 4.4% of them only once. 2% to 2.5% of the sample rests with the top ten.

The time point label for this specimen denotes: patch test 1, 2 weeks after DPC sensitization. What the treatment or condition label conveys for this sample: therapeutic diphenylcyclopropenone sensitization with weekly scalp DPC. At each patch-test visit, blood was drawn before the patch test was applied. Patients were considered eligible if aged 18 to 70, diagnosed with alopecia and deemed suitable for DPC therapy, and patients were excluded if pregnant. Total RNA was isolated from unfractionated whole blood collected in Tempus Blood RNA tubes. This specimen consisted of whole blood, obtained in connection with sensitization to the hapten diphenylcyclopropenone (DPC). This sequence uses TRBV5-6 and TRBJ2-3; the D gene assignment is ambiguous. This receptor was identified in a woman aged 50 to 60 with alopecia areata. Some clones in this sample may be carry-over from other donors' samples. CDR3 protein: CASSGHSSTDTQYF. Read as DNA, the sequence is TGTGCCAGCAGCGGGCACTCTAGCACAGATACGCAGTATTTT.